By frequency in the sample, the clone carrying this T cell receptor beta chain is medium-sized (0.01 to 0.1%). The antigen is unknown. Per germline, CDR1 SGDLS and CDR2 YYNGEE. This CDR3 has 12 residues. Trimming removed 4 bases at V and 4 bases at J, with 9 bases between. The data belong to a study of radiation and T cells in renal cell carcinoma. Points from the study as a whole: Dominant CDR3 motifs occupied more repertoire in irradiated than control tumors. Compared with controls, irradiated tumors showed greater TCR clonality.

Treatment denoted: treatment-naive control, cytoreductive nephrectomy. Control samples are tumors resected by cytoreductive nephrectomy without prior radiation. Assay: immunoSEQ multiplex PCR; the TCRdb copy retains only in-frame clones and omits some. Counted here are roughly 13,000 clones, about 65% occurring once; the ten biggest clones make up under 20%. The sample consisted of tumor tissue, taken from a patient whose treatment was nephrectomy without radiotherapy. The rearrangement uses TRBV9 and TRBJ2-7; the D gene is possibly TRBD2 (5 bases). This clonotype originated in a woman of 80 years or more with renal cell carcinoma. The CDR3 DNA follows: TGTGCCAGCAGCCCACTAGTATACGAGCAGTACGTC. Translated: CASSPLVYEQYV.